A selection of T cell receptor beta chains follows, all from one sample in a study of response to subunit inactivated influenza vaccine. Via MiXCR, TCRdb re-called the RT-PCR reads, giving one row per CDR3 protein. Among about 480,000 distinct CDR3 sequences listed, 25% were seen once. The starting material was CD4+ T cells sorted from PBMCs, obtained roughly 5 days after vaccination. These TCRs come from a man aged 50 to 59 who received an inactivated influenza vaccine. Each CDR3 is given with its conserved first and last residue. D genes are given only for firm matches. The size entry is marked missing in some rows and otherwise reads once, few, many or a size class.

>few|TRBJ1-1|-|TRBV7-3
CASSPKAGVTEAFF
TGTGCCAGCAGCCCAAAGGCAGGGGTTACTGAAGCTTTCTTT
>few|TRBJ2-4|TRBD2|TRBV20-1
CSAFRPSGAQGYF
TGCAGTGCTTTTCGGCCTAGCGGGGCTCAAGGGTACTTC
>-|TRBJ2-5|TRBD2|TRBV5-1
CASSSTSEPYGETQYF
TGCGCCAGCAGCTCCACTAGCGAACCATACGGGGAGACCCAGTACTTC
>-|TRBJ2-6|-|TRBV10-3
CAITGGGANVLTF
TGTGCCATCACCGGTGGGGGGGCCAACGTCCTGACTTTC
>few|TRBJ1-4|-|TRBV5-1
CASTDSSWDEKLFF
TGCGCCAGCACCGACTCGTCATGGGATGAAAAACTGTTTTTT
>-|TRBJ2-4|-|TRBV5-1
CASSLASRSIQYF
TGCGCCAGCAGCTTGGCTAGCCGGAGCATTCAGTACTTC
>-|TRBJ2-1|TRBD2|TRBV20-1
CSVASGRNEQFF
TGCAGTGTTGCTAGCGGGAGGAATGAGCAGTTCTTC
>few|TRBJ2-3|TRBD2|TRBV7-2
CASSGGGLGRDTQYF
TGTGCCAGCAGCGGAGGGGGACTAGGCAGAGATACGCAGTATTTT
>-|TRBJ2-1|-|TRBV7-2
CASSLAGPRYEQFF
TGTGCCAGCAGCTTAGCGGGCCCTAGGTACGAGCAGTTCTTC
>-|TRBJ2-5|TRBD2|TRBV11-2
CASSTTRASGGGTQYF
TGTGCCAGCAGCACAACTCGGGCTAGCGGTGGAGGGACCCAGTACTTC
>-|TRBJ2-3|TRBD2|TRBV10-3
CASSGGDTDTQYF
TGTGCCAGTAGCGGGGGGGACACAGATACGCAGTATTTT
>few|TRBJ2-5|-|TRBV7-6
CASSLAHKQETQYF
TGTGCCAGCAGCTTAGCTCATAAACAAGAGACCCAGTACTTC
>few|TRBJ2-1|TRBD2|TRBV5-1
CASSRTSGLVGEQFF
TGCGCCAGCAGCCGGACTAGCGGCCTGGTGGGTGAGCAGTTCTTC
>few|TRBJ2-3|TRBD2|TRBV20-1
CSAADPRGGNTDTQYF
TGCAGTGCTGCCGATCCTCGCGGGGGAAACACAGATACGCAGTATTTT
>-|TRBJ2-3|TRBD1|TRBV14
CASSHGLPGQGEDTQYF
TGTGCCAGCAGCCACGGTCTGCCGGGACAGGGAGAAGATACGCAGTATTTT
>-|TRBJ2-7|TRBD1|TRBV10-3
CATRQGASTYEQYF
TGTGCCACCAGACAGGGGGCATCGACCTACGAGCAGTACTTC
>-|TRBJ1-5|-|TRBV12-3/TRBV12-4
CASSQDSNQPQDF
TGTGCCAGCAGTCAGGATAGCAATCAGCCCCAGGATTTT
>-|TRBJ2-3|TRBD2|TRBV7-2
CASSPRLAGAQYF
TGTGCCAGCAGCCCACGGTTAGCGGGCGCCCAGTATTTT
>-|TRBJ2-5|-|TRBV20-1
CSAERETQYF
TGCAGTGCAGAGCGGGAGACCCAGTACTTC
>few|TRBJ2-1|TRBD1|TRBV6-1
CASRGQSSYNEQFF
TGTGCCAGCAGGGGACAGAGCTCCTACAATGAGCAGTTCTTC
>-|TRBJ1-5|-|TRBV2
CASSQQERGQPQHF
TGTGCCAGCAGTCAACAGGAGCGGGGCCAGCCCCAGCATTTT
>many|TRBJ1-6|-|TRBV20-1
CSARTQGTGGSPLHF
TGCAGTGCTAGAACCCAGGGGACGGGGGGTTCACCCCTCCACTTT
>-|TRBJ2-7|TRBD1|TRBV29-1
CSVSGTGVREQYF
TGCAGCGTGTCCGGGACAGGGGTGCGCGAGCAGTACTTC
>-|TRBJ2-2|-|TRBV24-1
CATSEPRGSTGELFF
TGTGCCACCAGTGAACCCCGAGGTTCGACCGGGGAGCTGTTTTTT
>-|TRBJ1-2|TRBD1|TRBV20-1
CSAAGQGVANYGYTF
TGCAGTGCGGCGGGACAGGGGGTGGCTAACTATGGCTACACCTTC
>-|TRBJ1-2|-|TRBV30
CAWKGTGRGYGYTF
TGTGCCTGGAAAGGGACCGGGAGGGGCTATGGCTACACCTTC
>few|TRBJ1-6|-|TRBV7-2
CASSLGGRNNSPLHF
TGTGCCAGCAGCTTAGGCGGGAGGAACAATTCACCCCTCCACTTT
>-|TRBJ2-1|TRBD2|TRBV20-1
CSAHQGRLAGIYNEQFF
TGCAGTGCGCATCAGGGTCGTCTAGCGGGTATATACAATGAGCAGTTCTTC
>few|TRBJ2-2|TRBD1|TRBV29-1
CSAVGTGGSGELFF
TGCAGCGCCGTAGGGACAGGGGGTTCCGGGGAGCTGTTTTTT
>-|TRBJ2-7|TRBD1|TRBV28
CASSLGTVDYEQYF
TGTGCCAGCAGTTTAGGGACAGTTGATTACGAGCAGTACTTC
>few|TRBJ2-7|-|TRBV5-1
CASSLRSGSPYEQYF
TGCGCCAGCAGCTTGAGATCTGGGTCCCCCTACGAGCAGTACTTC
>-|TRBJ2-3|-|TRBV14
CASSGARPRGQYF
TGTGCCAGCAGCGGAGCCCGACCCAGAGGGCAGTATTTT
>-|TRBJ1-2|-|TRBV20-1
CSARDRHLGRTDYGYTF
TGCAGTGCTAGAGATCGCCACCTGGGACGGACTGATTATGGCTACACCTTC
>few|TRBJ1-5|-|TRBV7-8
CASSPLDHSYSNQPQHF
TGTGCCAGCAGCCCCCTCGATCACTCCTATAGCAATCAGCCCCAGCATTTT
>-|TRBJ1-1|TRBD1|TRBV20-1
CSARDAGQFTEAFF
TGCAGTGCTAGAGATGCGGGACAGTTCACTGAAGCTTTCTTT
>few|TRBJ1-1|TRBD1|TRBV6-1
CASSGQGYTEAFF
TGTGCCAGCAGTGGACAGGGGTACACTGAAGCTTTCTTT
>-|TRBJ2-1|TRBD1|TRBV4-3
CASSHRDRDRLTTYNEQFF
TGCGCCAGCAGCCATCGAGACCGGGACAGGTTGACTACCTACAATGAGCAGTTCTTC
>-|TRBJ2-5|TRBD1|TRBV9
CASSVGTGLQETQYF
TGTGCCAGCAGCGTAGGGACAGGGCTTCAAGAGACCCAGTACTTC
>-|TRBJ2-7|-|TRBV3-1
CASSQEVRSYEQYF
TGTGCCAGCAGCCAAGAGGTTAGGTCCTACGAGCAGTACTTC
>few|TRBJ1-5|-|TRBV12-3/TRBV12-4
CASSFGDTNQPQHF
TGTGCCAGCAGTTTCGGGGACACCAATCAGCCCCAGCATTTT
>few|TRBJ1-2|-|TRBV6-1
CASNRGLLRSYGYTF
TGTGCCAGCAATCGGGGGCTGTTGAGGTCGTATGGCTACACCTTC
>-|TRBJ2-5|-|TRBV20-1
CSARRDQETQYF
TGCAGTGCTAGGAGGGACCAAGAGACCCAGTACTTC
>few|TRBJ2-7|TRBD1|TRBV4-2
CASSLRTGAYEQYF
TGTGCCAGCAGCCTGAGGACAGGCGCCTACGAGCAGTACTTC
>many|TRBJ2-2|-|TRBV12-3/TRBV12-4
CASSFRGLNTGELFF
TGTGCCAGCAGTTTTCGAGGACTGAACACCGGGGAGCTGTTTTTT
>-|TRBJ2-1|TRBD2|TRBV7-2
CASSSPSGRYNEQFF
TGTGCCAGCAGCTCGCCTAGCGGGAGGTACAATGAGCAGTTCTTC
>once|TRBJ2-4|-|TRBV4-2
CASSQPAGGAVKAKNIQYF
TGTGCCAGCAGCCAACCCGCTGGTGGTGCGGTCAAAGCCAAAAACATTCAGTACTTC
>few|TRBJ2-3|-|TRBV5-5
CASTPGGTDTQYF
TGTGCCAGCACCCCGGGGGGCACAGATACGCAGTATTTT
>-|TRBJ2-1|-|TRBV7-8
CASSPGQTRYNEQFF
TGTGCCAGCAGCCCCGGACAGACGCGTTACAATGAGCAGTTCTTC
>-|TRBJ2-2|-|TRBV28
CASIKSHQIRTGELFF
TGTGCCAGCATAAAATCCCATCAGATCCGCACCGGGGAGCTGTTTTTT
>-|TRBJ2-6|-|TRBV10-3
CAISPPGLSSGANVLTF
TGTGCCATCAGTCCGCCGGGGCTAAGCTCTGGGGCCAACGTCCTGACTTTC
>-|TRBJ2-7|-|TRBV28
CASSNSRGRVRYEQYF
TGTGCCAGCAGCAACTCAAGGGGCAGGGTACGCTACGAGCAGTACTTC
>few|TRBJ2-2|-|TRBV12-3/TRBV12-4
CASSLGLAGGGELFF
TGTGCCAGCAGTTTAGGTCTAGCTGGAGGGGGGGAGCTGTTTTTT
>-|TRBJ1-5|-|TRBV20-1
CSAADSNQPQHF
TGCAGTGCTGCGGATAGCAATCAGCCCCAGCATTTT